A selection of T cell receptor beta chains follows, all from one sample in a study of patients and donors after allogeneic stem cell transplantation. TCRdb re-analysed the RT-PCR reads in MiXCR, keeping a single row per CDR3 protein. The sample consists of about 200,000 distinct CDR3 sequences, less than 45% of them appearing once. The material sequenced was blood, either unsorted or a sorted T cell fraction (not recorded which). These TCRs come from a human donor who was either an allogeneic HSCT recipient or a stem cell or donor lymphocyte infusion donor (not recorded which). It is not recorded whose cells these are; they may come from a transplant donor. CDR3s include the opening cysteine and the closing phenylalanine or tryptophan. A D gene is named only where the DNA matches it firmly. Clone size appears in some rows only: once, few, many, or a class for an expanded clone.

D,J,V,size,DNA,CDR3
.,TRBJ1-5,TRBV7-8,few,TGTGCCAGCAGCTTAGTTACCCCGAACGTAGAGGGTCGGAGAAGCAATCAGCCCCAGCATTTT,CASSLVTPNVEGRRSNQPQHF
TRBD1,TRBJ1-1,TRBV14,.,TGTGCCAGCAGCCCATTGGGACAGATCATGAACACTGAAGCTTTCTTT,CASSPLGQIMNTEAFF
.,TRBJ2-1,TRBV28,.,TGTGCCAGCAGTTCCCTTACGGGAGTGTTAGAGAATGAGCAGTTCTTC,CASSSLTGVLENEQFF
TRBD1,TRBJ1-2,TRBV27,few,TGTGCCAGCAGCCTACAGGGGGCCGAAGTCCCATATGGCTACACCTTC,CASSLQGAEVPYGYTF
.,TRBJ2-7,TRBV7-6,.,TGTGCCAGCAGCTTAGGTGGCGACGAGCAGTACTTC,CASSLGGDEQYF
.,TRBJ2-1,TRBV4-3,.,TGCGCCAGCAGCCAAGATATCGGGGACGGCAATGAGCAGTTCTTC,CASSQDIGDGNEQFF
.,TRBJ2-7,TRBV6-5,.,TGTGCCAGCAGTTACTCGCGGTTAACCTACGAGCAGTACTTC,CASSYSRLTYEQYF
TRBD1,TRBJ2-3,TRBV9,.,TGTGCCAGCAGCGTAGACAGGGGCTCAGATACGCAGTATTTT,CASSVDRGSDTQYF
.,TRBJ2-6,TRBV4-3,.,TGCGCCAGCAGCCAAGAGGAAAGTAAGGCAGGACTCATCTCTGGGGCCAACGTCCTGACTTTC,CASSQEESKAGLISGANVLTF
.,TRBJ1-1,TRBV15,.,TGTGCCACCAGCAGAGATGGGTCAGGGGATTATGGCACTGAAGTTTTCTTT,CATSRDGSGDYGTEVFF
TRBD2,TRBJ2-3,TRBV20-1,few,TGCAGTGCTAGAGGGTACGGGCGGGAGACTTTCACAGATACGCAGTATTTT,CSARGYGRETFTDTQYF
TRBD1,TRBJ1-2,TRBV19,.,TGTGCCAGTAGTATAGTAGAGGGGGCGAGTGGCTACACCTTC,CASSIVEGASGYTF
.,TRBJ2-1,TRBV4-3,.,TGCGCCAGCAGCCAAGACCGTAGCGGTTACAATGAGCAGTTCTTC,CASSQDRSGYNEQFF
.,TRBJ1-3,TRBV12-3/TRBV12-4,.,TGTGCCAGCAGGCGGGTGGCTGGAAACACCATATATTTT,CASRRVAGNTIYF
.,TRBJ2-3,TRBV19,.,TGTGCCAGTATGGATGTGAGGCAGAGCACAGATACGCAGTATTTT,CASMDVRQSTDTQYF